What follows is one T cell receptor (beta chain) and its context. This CDR3 is built from 15 residues. J lost 10 bases, V lost 3 bases, and 9 bases had no gene match. Per the germline V gene, CDR1 is SGDLS and CDR2 is YYNGEE. The data derive from a study of T cells in Graves' hyperthyroidism and ophthalmopathy. Exclusions: uncontrolled infection, other autoimmune disease, pregnancy, lactation. Amplification targeted TCR beta CDR3 regions from RNA transcripts. First-round RT-PCR targeting the TCR CDR3 was performed with the HTBI primer set. TCRdb independently ran MiXCR on the multiplex PCR reads; one entry per CDR3 protein. The repertoire holds approximately 400,000 distinct CDR3 sequences, with 18% as singletons.

Specimen: blood. The chain couples TRBV9 to TRBJ2-1, with TRBD2 matching over 11 bases. The TCR sequence derives from a young man with Graves' ophthalmopathy. The CDR3 coding sequence is TGTGCCAGCAGCGCCGTAGCGGGGGGGCCCAGGGAGCAGTTCTTC. The encoded protein is CASSAVAGGPREQFF.